Listed here are 23 T cell receptor beta chains from one sample, sequenced in a study of long-term antiretroviral therapy in people with HIV. Runs used v3.0 of the immunoSEQ assay and were done at survey level. The method was immunoSEQ multiplex PCR; TCRdb's version includes in-frame clones alone and lacks a portion of them. Here the sample spans about 34,000 clones, around 94% being singletons. The sequences come from unsorted PBMCs, collected about 5.1 years after starting antiretroviral therapy. The receptors come from a woman aged 45-59 years with HIV.

This chain uses TRBV5-1 with TRBJ2-3; TRBD2 agrees at 7 bases. CDR1 is SGHRS, CDR2 YFSETQ, per germline. V dropped 5 bases and J dropped 9; count of bases not matched to a gene: 6. The CDR3 consists of 12 residues. This CDR3 is CASSSGEGTQYF. Here the CDR3 DNA reads TGCGCCAGCAGTTCCGGGGAGGGCACGCAGTATTTT.

The CDR3: CASSLGLRAGELFF. CDR3 in DNA: TGTGCCAGCAGCTTAGGGTTGCGGGCCGGGGAGCTGTTTTTT. The J gene is TRBJ2-2, the V gene TRBV11-2; tentatively, D is TRBD2 (5 bases). Trimming removed 1 base from V and 6 bases from J, with 9 bases in between. CDR3 length equals 14 residues. Germline V gives CDR1 SGHAT, CDR2 FQNNGV.

The CDR3 region is CASSATGQGDRQYF. The CDR3 DNA sequence: TGTGCCAGCAGTGCGACGGGACAGGGGGACAGACAGTACTTC. The chain combines TRBV2 with TRBJ2-4; 11 bases are a match to TRBD1. V lost 4 bases and J lost 13; bases outside the gene matches: 9. CDR3 length equals 14 residues. Germline CDR1 reads SNHLY; CDR2 reads FYNNEI.

The chain links TRBV11-2 to TRBJ2-7; maybe TRBD1 (6 bases). Trimming took 0 bases from V and 2 from J, leaving 23 bases between them. In germline, CDR1 is SGHAT, CDR2 FQNNGV. The CDR3 spans 19 residues. The CDR3 nucleotides are TGTGCCAGCAGCTTAGATGACAGACTCCCAAGACAGGCAGCCTACGAGCAGTACTTC. Protein: CASSLDDRLPRQAAYEQYF.

J is TRBJ2-7 and V is TRBV5-6; the match to TRBD1 covers 7 bases. This CDR3 has 14 amino acids. The V gene end was trimmed by 4 bases and the J gene end by 3 bases; junction bases not matched to a gene: 7. CDR1 and CDR2 (germline): SGHDT, YYEEEE. The CDR3 sequence: CASSPGQIYYEQYF. The CDR3 DNA reads as TGTGCCAGCAGCCCGGGACAGATATACTACGAGCAGTACTTC.

The V call is TRBV5-1, the J call TRBJ2-3; TRBD1 is a possible D gene (6 bases). The CDR3 spans 14 residues. Germline lookup yields CDR1 SGHRS and CDR2 YFSETQ. The V end lost 4 bases, the J end lost 2 bases, and 11 bases lay between the germline ends. The CDR3 nucleotides read TGCGCCAGCAGCATGACAGGCCACACAGATACGCAGTATTTT. Residues: CASSMTGHTDTQYF.

The chain uses TRBV2 and TRBJ2-1; TRBD2 matches at 10 bases. The CDR3 is made up of 14 amino acids. V gave up 7 bases and J gave up 7 bases; unmatched junction bases: 7. Looked up from germline, CDR1 is SNHLY and CDR2 is FYNNEI. The CDR3 nucleotides read TGTGCCAGCACCCCTAGCGGGAGAGGTAATGAGCAGTTCTTC. Translated, it gives CASTPSGRGNEQFF.

This clone occurred once. This sequence joins TRBV11-2 and TRBJ2-5; no firm D call. The germline V gene has CDR1 SGHAT and CDR2 FQNNGV. Trimming stripped 0 bases from V and 4 bases from J, with 3 bases between. The CDR3 has 12 residues. CDR3: CASSLEAETQYF. DNA of the CDR3: TGTGCCAGCAGCTTAGAAGCAGAGACCCAGTACTTC.

Here the CDR3 reads CASSPGSGGTPDTQYF. In nucleotides, the CDR3 is TGTGCCAGCAGCCCAGGGAGCGGGGGGACTCCAGATACGCAGTATTTT. The V call is TRBV11-2, the J call TRBJ2-3; 9 bases are shared with TRBD2. Trimming removed 5 bases from V and 4 bases from J; junction bases left unmatched: 10. CDR1 and CDR2 (germline): SGHAT, FQNNGV. The CDR3 is made up of 16 amino acids. The variable domain in full, with the rest retrieved from reference TRBV11-2 and TRBJ2-3, is EAGVAQSPRYKIIEKRQSVAFWCNPISGHATLYWYQQILGQGPKLLIQFQNNGVVDDSQLPKDRFSAERLKGVDSTLKIQPAKLEDSAVYLCASSPGSGGTPDTQYFGPGTRLTVL.

V is TRBV7-9 and J is TRBJ2-4; D unclear. Germline-derived CDR1 and CDR2 are SEHNR and FQNEAQ (reference sequence). Trimming shortened V by 6 bases and J by 6 bases, and 18 bases separated the two germline ends. The CDR3 spans 15 residues. This chain's CDR3 is CASSSHFDAPNIQYF. The DNA of the CDR3 is TGTGCCAGCAGTTCCCATTTCGACGCCCCAAACATTCAGTACTTC.

The genes are TRBV9 and TRBJ1-4; D may be TRBD1 (5 bases). The CDR3 is 15 residues long. V was shortened by 2 bases and J by 2 bases, with 10 bases between the two germline ends. CDR1 is SGDLS, CDR2 YYNGEE, per germline. CDR3 nucleotide sequence: TGTGCCAGCAGCGTGAGGGAGGGGACTAATGAAAAACTGTTTTTT. It yields the protein CASSVREGTNEKLFF.

This clone was observed a single time. V usage is TRBV19 and J usage is TRBJ2-7; the D gene is possibly TRBD1 (6 bases). CDR3 length: 13 residues. With 7 bases removed from V and 4 bases from J, the gap between germline ends came to 14 bases. Germline lookup yields CDR1 LNHDA and CDR2 SQIVND (reference sequence). This CDR3 is CASISGVGYEQYF. CDR3 nucleotides: TGTGCCAGTATATCAGGGGTAGGGTACGAGCAGTACTTC.

This sequence joins TRBV20-1 and TRBJ2-3, with D hard to call. Germline CDR1 is DFQATT and CDR2 is SNEGSKA (reference sequence). The CDR3 loop spans 11 amino acids. Trimming removed 2 bases from V and 5 bases from J, with 5 bases in between. CDR3 sequence: CSARSGDTQYF. The DNA for the CDR3 is TGCAGTGCTAGATCGGGAGATACGCAGTATTTT.

The CDR3 sequence: CASKYRNNTEAFF. CDR3 DNA sequence: TGTGCCAGTAAGTACAGAAACAACACTGAAGCTTTCTTT. The genes are TRBV19 and TRBJ1-1, with D uncertain. Germline V gene lookup returns CDR1 LNHDA and CDR2 SQIVND (reference sequence). This CDR3 has 13 residues. Trimming stripped 7 bases from V and 2 bases from J, with 11 bases between.

As DNA, the CDR3 is TGTGCCAGCAGCTTAGCAGGGCAGTTGAGGGAGCAGTACTTC. Amino acid sequence: CASSLAGQLREQYF. The J gene is TRBJ2-7, the V gene TRBV7-9; no clear D gene. Deletions cut 0 bases from V and 7 bases from J, with 13 bases between. CDR3 length: 14 amino acids. Germline CDR1 is SEHNR and CDR2 is FQNEAQ (reference sequence).

This clone has just one count. The chain carries TRBV6-1 and TRBJ2-7; perhaps D is TRBD1 or TRBD2 (5 bases each). CDR1 and CDR2 from the germline V gene are MNHNS and SASEGT. This CDR3 has 14 residues. Deletions cut 1 base from V and 0 bases from J, with 7 bases between. CDR3 protein: CASSEGGTSYEQYF. In DNA form, the CDR3 reads TGTGCCAGCAGTGAAGGGGGGACCTCCTACGAGCAGTACTTC.

This clone appeared once. The gene calls are TRBV6-5 and TRBJ1-3, with TRBD1 as a possible D gene (6 bases). V was cut by 1 base and J by 4 bases, with 11 bases left in between. The germline CDR1 and CDR2 sequences are MNHEY and SVGAGI. The CDR3 sequence is 15 residues long. CDR3 DNA: TGTGCCAGCAGTTACTTGGGGGCGCGCGGAAACACCATATATTTT. It yields the protein CASSYLGARGNTIYF.

V is TRBV10-2 and J is TRBJ2-2; no firm D call. CDR1 is WSHSY, CDR2 SAAADI, per germline. This CDR3 is 14 amino acids long. Trimming removed 7 bases at V and 4 bases at J, with 13 bases between. CDR3 region: CASKGQLPTGELFF. The CDR3 nucleotides are TGCGCCAGCAAAGGGCAACTCCCCACCGGGGAGCTGTTTTTT.

This clone was seen a single time. The chain uses TRBV7-3 and TRBJ1-2, with 7 bases lining up with TRBD1. V lost 1 base and J lost 2; bases outside the gene matches: 7. The CDR3 consists of 16 residues. In germline, CDR1 is SGHTA, CDR2 FQGTGA. The CDR3 DNA is TGTGCCAGCAGCTTAATACGAGGACAGGCCAACTATGGCTACACCTTC. The encoded protein is CASSLIRGQANYGYTF. Based on the CDR3 plus reference TRBV7-3 and TRBJ1-2, the full variable domain is GAGVSQTPSNKVTEKGKYVELRCDPISGHTALYWYRQSLGQGPEFLIYFQGTGAADDSGLPNDRFFAVRPEGSVSTLKIQRTERGDSAVYLCASSLIRGQANYGYTFGSGTRLTVV.

The chain employs TRBV30 and TRBJ1-6, with D possibly being TRBD1 (5 bases). Germline CDR1 and CDR2: GTSNPN and SVGIG (reference sequence). V lost 7 bases to trimming and J lost 6 bases, with 13 bases between them. This CDR3 spans 13 amino acids. Here the CDR3 reads CAYTGELNSPLHF. The CDR3 nucleotides read TGTGCCTACACAGGCGAACTTAATTCACCCCTCCACTTT.

V gene TRBV2 combines with J gene TRBJ2-3; weak D call: TRBD2 (6 bases). Germline V gives CDR1 SNHLY, CDR2 FYNNEI. CDR3 length: 13 amino acids. CDR3 nucleotides: TGTGGCAGTCAGGAGGGGAGCACAGATACGCAGTATTTT. Translating it yields CGSQEGSTDTQYF. The complete variable domain, with remaining parts taken from reference TRBV2 and TRBJ2-3, reads EPEVTQTPSHQVTQMGQEVILRCVPISNHLYFYWYRQILGQKVEFLVSFYNNEISEKSEIFDDQFSVERPDGSNFTLKIRSTKLEDSAMYFCGSQEGSTDTQYFGPGTRLTVL.

V usage is TRBV4-3 and J usage is TRBJ2-1; possible D gene TRBD1, 6 bases. CDR3 size: 16 residues. Germline V lookup: CDR1 LGHNA, CDR2 YSLEER. V was shortened by 2 bases and J by 5 bases, with 16 bases between the two germline ends. The CDR3 DNA sequence: TGCGCCAGCAGCCAACAGCCGCGGGCAGGGGACAATGAGCAGTTCTTC. This gives the protein CASSQQPRAGDNEQFF.

This chain connects TRBV6-5 to TRBJ2-5; 9 bases map to TRBD2. V trimming: 4 bases; J trimming: 3 bases; junction bases outside the gene matches: 9. Germline CDR1 reads MNHEY; CDR2 reads SVGAGI. This CDR3 spans 16 amino acids. The CDR3 loop reads CASSSPTTSGKETQYF. CDR3 sequence (DNA): TGTGCCAGCAGTTCCCCCACGACTAGCGGAAAAGAGACCCAGTACTTC.